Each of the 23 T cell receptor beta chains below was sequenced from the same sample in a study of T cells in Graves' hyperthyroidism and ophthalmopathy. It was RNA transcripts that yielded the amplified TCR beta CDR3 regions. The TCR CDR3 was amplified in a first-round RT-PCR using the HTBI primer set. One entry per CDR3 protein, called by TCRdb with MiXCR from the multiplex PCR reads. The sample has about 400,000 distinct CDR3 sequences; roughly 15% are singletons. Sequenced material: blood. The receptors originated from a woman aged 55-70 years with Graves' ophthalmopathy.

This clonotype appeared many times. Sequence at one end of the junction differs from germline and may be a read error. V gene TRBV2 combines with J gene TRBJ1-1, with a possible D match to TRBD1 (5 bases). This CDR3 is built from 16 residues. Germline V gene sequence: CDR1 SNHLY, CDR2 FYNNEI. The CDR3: CASSGPRGTAYTEALF. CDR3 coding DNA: TGTGCCAGCAGTGGGCCCCGGGGGACGGCCTACACTGAAGCTCTCTTT.

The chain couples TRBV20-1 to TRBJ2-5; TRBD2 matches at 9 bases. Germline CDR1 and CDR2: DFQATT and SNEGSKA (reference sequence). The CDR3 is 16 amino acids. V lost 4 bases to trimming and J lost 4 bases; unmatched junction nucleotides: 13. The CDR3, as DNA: TGCAGTGCTAACCAAGGGGCGGGAGGGCCCAGAGAGACCCAGTACTTC. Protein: CSANQGAGGPRETQYF.

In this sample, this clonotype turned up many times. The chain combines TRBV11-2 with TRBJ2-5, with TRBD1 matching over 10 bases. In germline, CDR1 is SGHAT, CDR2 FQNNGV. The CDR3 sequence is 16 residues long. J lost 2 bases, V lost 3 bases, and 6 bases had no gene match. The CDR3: CASSLGQGRLQETQYF. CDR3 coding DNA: TGTGCCAGCAGCTTGGGACAGGGGAGGTTACAAGAGACCCAGTACTTC.

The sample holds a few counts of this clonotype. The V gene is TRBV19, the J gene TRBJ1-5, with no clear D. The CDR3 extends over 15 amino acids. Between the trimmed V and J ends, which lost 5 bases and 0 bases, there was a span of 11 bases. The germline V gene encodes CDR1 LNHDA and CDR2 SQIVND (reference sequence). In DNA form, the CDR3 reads TGTGCCAGTAGTGACCACGAGGCTAGCAATCAGCCCCAGCATTTT. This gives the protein CASSDHEASNQPQHF.

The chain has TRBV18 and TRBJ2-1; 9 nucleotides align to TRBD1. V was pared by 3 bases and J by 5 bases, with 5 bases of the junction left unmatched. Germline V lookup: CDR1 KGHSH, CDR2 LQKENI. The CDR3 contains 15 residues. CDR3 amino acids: CASSPQRTGDNEQFF. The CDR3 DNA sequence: TGTGCCAGCTCACCTCAGAGGACAGGGGACAATGAGCAGTTCTTC.

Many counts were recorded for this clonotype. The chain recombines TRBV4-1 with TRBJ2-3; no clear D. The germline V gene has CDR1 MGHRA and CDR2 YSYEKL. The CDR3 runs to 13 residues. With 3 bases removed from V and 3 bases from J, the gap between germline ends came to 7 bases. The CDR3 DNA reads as TGCGCCAGCAGCCAGCAGTTTACAGATACGCAGTATTTT. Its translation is CASSQQFTDTQYF.

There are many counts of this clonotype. The CDR3, as DNA: TGTGCCAGCAGTCACCTAGCGGGATTAACAGATACGCAGTATTTT. This encodes CASSHLAGLTDTQYF. This chain connects TRBV6-1 to TRBJ2-3; 9 nucleotides line up with TRBD2. Unmatched junction bases numbered 6, after V lost 5 bases and J lost 3 bases. Germline V gene data show CDR1 as MNHNS and CDR2 as SASEGT. The CDR3 is made up of 15 amino acids.

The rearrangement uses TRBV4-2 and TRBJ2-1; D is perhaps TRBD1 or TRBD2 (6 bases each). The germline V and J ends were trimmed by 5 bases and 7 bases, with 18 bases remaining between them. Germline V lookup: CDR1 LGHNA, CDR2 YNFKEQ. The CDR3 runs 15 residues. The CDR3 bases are TGTGCCAGCAGCTTTTCGGGGGCCAGGATGAATGAGCAGTTCTTC. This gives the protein CASSFSGARMNEQFF.

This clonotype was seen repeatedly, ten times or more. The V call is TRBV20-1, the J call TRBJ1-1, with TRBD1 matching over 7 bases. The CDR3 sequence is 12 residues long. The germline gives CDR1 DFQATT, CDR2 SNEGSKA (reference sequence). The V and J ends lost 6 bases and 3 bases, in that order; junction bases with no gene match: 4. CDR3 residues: CSAVTGDTEAFF. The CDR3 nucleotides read TGCAGTGCGGTTACAGGGGACACTGAAGCTTTCTTT.

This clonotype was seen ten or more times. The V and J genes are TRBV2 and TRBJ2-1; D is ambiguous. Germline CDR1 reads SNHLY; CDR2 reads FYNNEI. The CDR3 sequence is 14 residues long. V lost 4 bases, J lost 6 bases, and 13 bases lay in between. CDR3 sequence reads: CASSASWSVNEQFF. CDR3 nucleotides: TGTGCCAGCAGTGCGTCTTGGAGCGTCAATGAGCAGTTCTTC.

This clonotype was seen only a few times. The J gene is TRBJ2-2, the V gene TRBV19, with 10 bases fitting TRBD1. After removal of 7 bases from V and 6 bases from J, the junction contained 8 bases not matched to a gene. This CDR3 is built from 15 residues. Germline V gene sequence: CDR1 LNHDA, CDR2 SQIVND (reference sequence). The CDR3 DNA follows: TGTGCCAGTAAATTGGAAGGACAGGGGGCCGGGGAGCTGTTTTTT. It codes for CASKLEGQGAGELFF.

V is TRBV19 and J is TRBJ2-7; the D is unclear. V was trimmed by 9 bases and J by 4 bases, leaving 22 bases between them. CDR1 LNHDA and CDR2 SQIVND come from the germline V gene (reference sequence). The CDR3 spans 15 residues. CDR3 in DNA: TGTGCCAGCCTTTTTAGCCAGTGGAGATTTTACGAGCAGTACTTC. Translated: CASLFSQWRFYEQYF.

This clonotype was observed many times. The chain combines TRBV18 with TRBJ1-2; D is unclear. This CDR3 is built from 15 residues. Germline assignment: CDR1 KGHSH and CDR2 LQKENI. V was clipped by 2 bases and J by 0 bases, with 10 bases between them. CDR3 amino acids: CASSPSGQANYGYTF. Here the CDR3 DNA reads TGTGCCAGCTCACCAAGTGGGCAGGCTAACTATGGCTACACCTTC.

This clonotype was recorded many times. CDR3 DNA: TGTGCCAGCAGCCCGCGGGTCAGTTCGGTTGAGCAGTTCTTC. This encodes CASSPRVSSVEQFF. The chain recombines TRBV9 with TRBJ2-1; weak D call: TRBD2 (5 bases). V gave up 4 bases and J gave up 9 bases, with 17 bases separating them. The germline CDR1 and CDR2 sequences are SGDLS and YYNGEE. This CDR3 has 14 amino acids. The full variable domain, rest sourced from reference TRBV9 and TRBJ2-1, is DSGVTQTPKHLITATGQRVTLRCSPRSGDLSVYWYQQSLDQGLQFLIQYYNGEERAKGNILERFSAQQFPDLHSELNLSSLELGDSALYFCASSPRVSSVEQFFGPGTRLTVL.

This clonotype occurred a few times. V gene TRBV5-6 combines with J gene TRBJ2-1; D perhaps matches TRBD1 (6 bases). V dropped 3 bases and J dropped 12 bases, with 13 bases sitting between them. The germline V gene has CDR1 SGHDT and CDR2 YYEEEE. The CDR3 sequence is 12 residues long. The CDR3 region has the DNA TGTGCCAGCAGCTCCCGGGACACCAGGCAGTTCTTC. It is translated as CASSSRDTRQFF. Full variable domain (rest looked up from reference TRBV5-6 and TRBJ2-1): DAGVTQSPTHLIKTRGQQVTLRCSPKSGHDTVSWYQQALGQGPQFIFQYYEEEERQRGNFPDRFSGHQFPNYSSELNVNALLLGDSALYLCASSSRDTRQFFGPGTRLTVL.

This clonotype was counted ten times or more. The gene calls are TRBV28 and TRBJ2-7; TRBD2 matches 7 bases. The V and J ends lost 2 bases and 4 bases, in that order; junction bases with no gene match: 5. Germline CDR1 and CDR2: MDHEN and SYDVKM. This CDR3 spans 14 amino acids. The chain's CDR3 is CASSLSGEIYEQYF. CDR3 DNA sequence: TGTGCCAGCAGTTTAAGCGGGGAAATATACGAGCAGTACTTC.

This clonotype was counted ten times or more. The DNA of the CDR3 is TGCGCCAGCAGCTTGGATGGGACTTACTATGGCTACACCTTC. Translated, it gives CASSLDGTYYGYTF. V and J are TRBV5-1 and TRBJ1-2; the D gene is possibly TRBD1 (5 bases). Germline-derived CDR1 and CDR2 are SGHRS and YFSETQ. The CDR3 is made up of 14 amino acids. Trimming left V 0 bases short and J 3 bases short, with 9 bases between.

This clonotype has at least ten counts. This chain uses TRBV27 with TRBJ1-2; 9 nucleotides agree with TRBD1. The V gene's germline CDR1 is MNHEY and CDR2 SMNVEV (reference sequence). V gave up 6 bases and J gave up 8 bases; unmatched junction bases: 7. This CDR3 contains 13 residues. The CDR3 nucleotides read TGTGCCAGCAGCCGTCGGACAGGGGAAGGCTACACCTTC. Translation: CASSRRTGEGYTF.

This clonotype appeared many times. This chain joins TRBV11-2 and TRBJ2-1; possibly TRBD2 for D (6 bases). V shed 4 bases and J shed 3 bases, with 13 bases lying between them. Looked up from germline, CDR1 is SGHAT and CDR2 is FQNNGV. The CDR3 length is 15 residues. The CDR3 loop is CASSSLAFDYNEQFF. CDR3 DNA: TGTGCCAGCAGCTCCCTAGCGTTTGACTACAATGAGCAGTTCTTC.

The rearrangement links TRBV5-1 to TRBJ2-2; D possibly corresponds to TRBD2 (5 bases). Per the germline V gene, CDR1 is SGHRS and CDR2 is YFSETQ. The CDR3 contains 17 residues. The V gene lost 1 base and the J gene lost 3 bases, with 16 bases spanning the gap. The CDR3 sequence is CASSLTRGIGYTGELFF. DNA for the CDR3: TGCGCCAGCAGCTTGACCCGGGGAATAGGGTACACCGGGGAGCTGTTTTTT. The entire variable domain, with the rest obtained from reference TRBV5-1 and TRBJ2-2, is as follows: KAGVTQTPRYLIKTRGQQVTLSCSPISGHRSVSWYQQTPGQGLQFLFEYFSETQRNKGNFPGRFSGRQFSNSRSEMNVSTLELGDSALYLCASSLTRGIGYTGELFFGEGSRLTVL.

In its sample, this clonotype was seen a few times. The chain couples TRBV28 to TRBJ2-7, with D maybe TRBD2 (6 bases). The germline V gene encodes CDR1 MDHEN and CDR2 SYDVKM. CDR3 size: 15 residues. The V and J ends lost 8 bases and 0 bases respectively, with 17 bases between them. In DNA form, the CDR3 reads TGTGCCAGCTGGCGGGGCCGGGTGGGCTCCTACGAGCAGTACTTC. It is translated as CASWRGRVGSYEQYF. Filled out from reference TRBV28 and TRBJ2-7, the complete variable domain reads DVKVTQSSRYLVKRTGEKVFLECVQDMDHENMFWYRQDPGLGLRLIYFSYDVKMKEKGDIPEGYSVSREKKERFSLILESASTNQTSMYLCASWRGRVGSYEQYFGPGTRLTVT.

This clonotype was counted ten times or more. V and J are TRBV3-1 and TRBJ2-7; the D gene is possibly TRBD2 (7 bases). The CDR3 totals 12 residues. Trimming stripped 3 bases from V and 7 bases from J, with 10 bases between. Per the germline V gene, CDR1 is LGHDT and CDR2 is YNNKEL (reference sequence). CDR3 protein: CASSHGGLEQYF. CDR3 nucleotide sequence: TGTGCCAGCAGCCACGGGGGGCTAGAGCAGTACTTC.

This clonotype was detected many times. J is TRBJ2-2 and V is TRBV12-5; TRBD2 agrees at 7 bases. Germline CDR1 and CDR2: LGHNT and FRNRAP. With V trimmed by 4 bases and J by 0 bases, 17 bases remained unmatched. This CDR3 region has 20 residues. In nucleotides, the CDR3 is TGTGCTAGTGGTTCCACACCCCCGGGACTAAGCCTCGCGAACACCGGGGAGCTGTTTTTT. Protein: CASGSTPPGLSLANTGELFF.